This is a list of T cell receptor beta chains from one sample in a study of Ad26.COV2.S vaccination and SARS-CoV-2 variants. Only in-frame clones appear in the TCRdb table, and some are missing; sequencing was by immunoSEQ multiplex PCR. The sample has more than 300,000 clones, about 86% seen once; the top ten hold 1.5% to 2.5%. Sequences were derived from peripheral blood, sampled in a trial of Ad26.COV2.S vaccine versus placebo. The receptors here all came from a person aged 18-65 years who received the Ad26.COV2.S COVID-19 vaccine or a placebo. Each CDR3 is given with its conserved first and last residue. A D gene is named only where the DNA matches it firmly. The size of a clone is reported for some rows only, either as once, few or many, or as a class for expanded clones.

j_gene: TRBJ2-3
v_gene: TRBV7-2
abundance: NA
d_gene: TRBD2
CDR3nt: TGTGCCAGCAGCCGTACGACGGGGGGAGGGGTAAATACGCAGTATTTT
CDR3aa: CASSRTTGGGVNTQYF

j_gene: TRBJ1-1
v_gene: TRBV5-4
abundance: NA
d_gene: NA
CDR3nt: TGTGCCAGCAGCCCCGGGGAGAGGGCTAAATGGACCTTT
CDR3aa: CASSPGERAKWTF

j_gene: TRBJ2-7
v_gene: TRBV6-5
abundance: NA
d_gene: TRBD1
CDR3nt: TGTGCCAGCAGTTACCACGCGGGACAGGGCTTGTACGAGCAGTACTTC
CDR3aa: CASSYHAGQGLYEQYF

j_gene: TRBJ1-2
v_gene: TRBV7-2
abundance: once
d_gene: NA
CDR3nt: TGTGCCAGCAGCGTAACCCGGTCATATGGCTACACCTTC
CDR3aa: CASSVTRSYGYTF

j_gene: TRBJ2-1
v_gene: TRBV7-2
abundance: NA
d_gene: TRBD1
CDR3nt: TGTGCCAGCAGCTTACAACCGGGACAGGGGGCAGGTGGTGAGCAGTTCTTC
CDR3aa: CASSLQPGQGAGGEQFF

j_gene: TRBJ1-1
v_gene: TRBV10-2
abundance: NA
d_gene: NA
CDR3nt: TGCGCCAGCAGTGAGTCGTTTCGTCGGGAAATTGGAGCTTTCTTT
CDR3aa: CASSESFRREIGAFF

j_gene: TRBJ2-2
v_gene: TRBV30
abundance: few
d_gene: TRBD2
CDR3nt: TGTGCCTGCCGCGACCTGGAGCGGGGGGGCCCCACCGGGGAGCTGTTTTTT
CDR3aa: CACRDLERGGPTGELFF

j_gene: TRBJ1-5
v_gene: TRBV5-6
abundance: NA
d_gene: NA
CDR3nt: TGTGCCAGCAGCCTTGGGGGGCCGGTGAGAAGGCAGCCCCAGCATTTT
CDR3aa: CASSLGGPVRRQPQHF

j_gene: TRBJ1-2
v_gene: TRBV6-4
abundance: NA
d_gene: NA
CDR3nt: TGTGCCAGCAGTTCTAGGGGTATTAACACCTTC
CDR3aa: CASSSRGINTF

j_gene: TRBJ1-2
v_gene: TRBV4-3
abundance: NA
d_gene: NA
CDR3nt: TGCGCCAGCAGCCAAGACAGGGGAGGCTATGGCTACACCTTC
CDR3aa: CASSQDRGGYGYTF

j_gene: TRBJ1-4
v_gene: TRBV20-1
abundance: NA
d_gene: NA
CDR3nt: TGCAGTGCTAGTATCGGGGTAGGCGAAAAACTGTTTTTT
CDR3aa: CSASIGVGEKLFF

j_gene: TRBJ2-5
v_gene: TRBV6-6
abundance: NA
d_gene: NA
CDR3nt: TGTGCCAGCAGCCCGCCTAGCCAGGAGACCCAGTACTTC
CDR3aa: CASSPPSQETQYF

j_gene: TRBJ2-7
v_gene: TRBV6-6
abundance: NA
d_gene: NA
CDR3nt: TGTGCCAGCAGTTCCCAGCCGGGTGGCTCCTACGAGCAGTACTTC
CDR3aa: CASSSQPGGSYEQYF

j_gene: TRBJ1-2
v_gene: TRBV9
abundance: NA
d_gene: NA
CDR3nt: TGTGCCAGCAGCGTACTATCGGACAGCGGCGGCTACACCTTC
CDR3aa: CASSVLSDSGGYTF

j_gene: TRBJ2-3
v_gene: TRBV5-1
abundance: NA
d_gene: TRBD2
CDR3nt: TGCGCCAGCAGCTTGGTAGCGGGTCCTCAAGGCACAGATACGCAGTATTTT
CDR3aa: CASSLVAGPQGTDTQYF

j_gene: TRBJ1-1
v_gene: TRBV4-2
abundance: NA
d_gene: NA
CDR3nt: TGTGCCAGCAGCCACCAATCGGGGGTGTGGGCTTTCTTT
CDR3aa: CASSHQSGVWAFF

j_gene: TRBJ2-7
v_gene: TRBV6-2/TRBV6-3
abundance: NA
d_gene: TRBD1
CDR3nt: TGTGCCAGCAGTTACCCTAGCCAGCGGACAGGACTTGGGTACGAGCAGTACTTC
CDR3aa: CASSYPSQRTGLGYEQYF

j_gene: TRBJ2-1
v_gene: TRBV7-9
abundance: NA
d_gene: TRBD2
CDR3nt: TGTGCCAGCAGCTTACTGGCGGGGGGATATAATGAGCAGTTCTTC
CDR3aa: CASSLLAGGYNEQFF

j_gene: TRBJ2-3
v_gene: TRBV7-9
abundance: few
d_gene: NA
CDR3nt: TGTGCCAGCAGCTTAGCTGGCAGGGTCGATACGCAGTATTTT
CDR3aa: CASSLAGRVDTQYF

j_gene: TRBJ2-2
v_gene: TRBV7-3
abundance: NA
d_gene: NA
CDR3nt: TGTGCCAGCAGCTTGAATACCGGGACAACCCCCGGGGAGCTGTTTTTT
CDR3aa: CASSLNTGTTPGELFF

j_gene: TRBJ1-1
v_gene: TRBV6-5
abundance: once
d_gene: NA
CDR3nt: TGTGCCAGCAGTACGCCTGAGGGGGGGACTGAAGCTTTCTTT
CDR3aa: CASSTPEGGTEAFF

j_gene: TRBJ2-2
v_gene: TRBV2
abundance: NA
d_gene: NA
CDR3nt: TGTGCCAGCAGGGGGGAGAGGCGACGGACCGGGGAGCTGTTTTTT
CDR3aa: CASRGERRRTGELFF

j_gene: TRBJ2-3
v_gene: TRBV6-2/TRBV6-3
abundance: NA
d_gene: TRBD1
CDR3nt: TGTGCCAGCAGCGCCGGACAGGGCATAGATACGCAGTATTTT
CDR3aa: CASSAGQGIDTQYF

j_gene: TRBJ1-2
v_gene: TRBV19
abundance: once
d_gene: NA
CDR3nt: TGTGCCAGTAGTATAGATTGGCAGGGCGACTATGGCTACACCTTC
CDR3aa: CASSIDWQGDYGYTF

j_gene: TRBJ1-1
v_gene: TRBV27
abundance: NA
d_gene: TRBD1
CDR3nt: TGTGCCAGCAGTTTACAGGGGGGGACTGAAGCTTTCTTT
CDR3aa: CASSLQGGTEAFF

j_gene: TRBJ2-7
v_gene: TRBV6-2/TRBV6-3
abundance: NA
d_gene: NA
CDR3nt: TGTGCCAGCAGTTACGGGGCGCGAGAGCAGTACTTC
CDR3aa: CASSYGAREQYF

j_gene: TRBJ1-1
v_gene: TRBV12-3/TRBV12-4
abundance: few
d_gene: NA
CDR3nt: TGTGCCAGCAGTCCCCTTTACACTGAAGCTTTCTTT
CDR3aa: CASSPLYTEAFF

j_gene: TRBJ1-4
v_gene: TRBV18
abundance: NA
d_gene: NA
CDR3nt: TGTGCCAGCTCACCGTCTTGGGGGAGGACTAATGAAAAACTGTTTTTT
CDR3aa: CASSPSWGRTNEKLFF

j_gene: TRBJ1-5
v_gene: TRBV9
abundance: NA
d_gene: TRBD1
CDR3nt: TGTGCCAGCAGCCCCGGGACAGGGGTTCAGCCCCAGCATTTT
CDR3aa: CASSPGTGVQPQHF

j_gene: TRBJ1-2
v_gene: TRBV29-1
abundance: NA
d_gene: NA
CDR3nt: TGCAGCGTTGGGACGGCTAACTATGGCTACACCTTC
CDR3aa: CSVGTANYGYTF

j_gene: TRBJ1-2
v_gene: TRBV29-1
abundance: NA
d_gene: TRBD1
CDR3nt: TGCAGCGTTGATAGGACAGGTGGCTGGGGCTACACCTTC
CDR3aa: CSVDRTGGWGYTF

j_gene: TRBJ1-2
v_gene: TRBV6-6
abundance: NA
d_gene: TRBD1
CDR3nt: TGTGCCAGCAGTTACCGTGGGACAGGAGCTGGCTACACCTTC
CDR3aa: CASSYRGTGAGYTF

j_gene: TRBJ1-2
v_gene: TRBV5-1
abundance: NA
d_gene: NA
CDR3nt: TGCGCCAGCAGCTTGAGAGGGAACTATGGCTACACCTTC
CDR3aa: CASSLRGNYGYTF

j_gene: TRBJ2-1
v_gene: TRBV2
abundance: NA
d_gene: TRBD2
CDR3nt: TGTGCCAGCAGTGGTAGCGGGGGGCGCAATGAGCAGTTCTTC
CDR3aa: CASSGSGGRNEQFF

j_gene: TRBJ1-5
v_gene: TRBV3-1/TRBV3-2
abundance: NA
d_gene: NA
CDR3nt: TGTGCCAGCAGCCCGACCTGGGCCAATCAGCCCCAGCATTTT
CDR3aa: CASSPTWANQPQHF

j_gene: TRBJ1-1
v_gene: TRBV6-5
abundance: few
d_gene: NA
CDR3nt: TGTGCCAGCAGTTACGGAGGAGACGTCGGGGAAGCTTTCTTT
CDR3aa: CASSYGGDVGEAFF

j_gene: TRBJ2-7
v_gene: TRBV3-1/TRBV3-2
abundance: once
d_gene: NA
CDR3nt: TGTGCCAGCAGCCAAGAATGGACCGCCGGAGATGTCGGCGAGCAGTACTTC
CDR3aa: CASSQEWTAGDVGEQYF

j_gene: TRBJ1-1
v_gene: TRBV27
abundance: NA
d_gene: NA
CDR3nt: TGTGCCAGCAGTTTCCTGGGGACTGAAGCTTTCTTT
CDR3aa: CASSFLGTEAFF

j_gene: TRBJ2-3
v_gene: TRBV7-2
abundance: NA
d_gene: NA
CDR3nt: TGTGCCAGCAGCTTAGAAGCTAGGCGTTCCACAGATACGCAGTATTTT
CDR3aa: CASSLEARRSTDTQYF

j_gene: TRBJ2-3
v_gene: TRBV24-1
abundance: once
d_gene: NA
CDR3nt: TGTGCCACCAGTGATTTGACGCTGCCGACAGGCGTGTATTTT
CDR3aa: CATSDLTLPTGVYF

j_gene: TRBJ2-3
v_gene: TRBV7-2
abundance: NA
d_gene: TRBD2
CDR3nt: TGTGCCAGCAACCGCGGCAGCGGGGGGCATACAGATACGCAGTATTTT
CDR3aa: CASNRGSGGHTDTQYF

j_gene: TRBJ2-6
v_gene: TRBV25-1
abundance: NA
d_gene: NA
CDR3nt: TGTGCCAGCACCTCTGGGGCCAACGTCCTGACTTTC
CDR3aa: CASTSGANVLTF

j_gene: TRBJ2-5
v_gene: TRBV6-6
abundance: once
d_gene: TRBD1
CDR3nt: TGTGCCAGCAGTTACAGGACAGGGTATACAGAGACCCAGTACTTC
CDR3aa: CASSYRTGYTETQYF

j_gene: TRBJ1-6
v_gene: TRBV27
abundance: NA
d_gene: NA
CDR3nt: TGTGCCAGCAGGAGGGCCGACTATAATTCACCCCTCCACTTT
CDR3aa: CASRRADYNSPLHF

j_gene: TRBJ1-6
v_gene: TRBV5-4
abundance: once
d_gene: TRBD1
CDR3nt: TGTGCCAGCAGCTTGGACAGGGGGAATTCACCCCTCCACTTT
CDR3aa: CASSLDRGNSPLHF

j_gene: TRBJ2-4
v_gene: TRBV19
abundance: NA
d_gene: TRBD1
CDR3nt: TGTGCCAGTAGCCGGGACAGGGCAATAGCCAAAAACATTCAGTACTTC
CDR3aa: CASSRDRAIAKNIQYF

j_gene: TRBJ1-4
v_gene: TRBV7-9
abundance: many
d_gene: TRBD1
CDR3nt: TGTGCCAGCAGCTTCTACAGGGGGCCTCGGTCTAATGAAAAACTGTTTTTT
CDR3aa: CASSFYRGPRSNEKLFF

j_gene: TRBJ2-5
v_gene: TRBV7-2
abundance: NA
d_gene: TRBD2
CDR3nt: TGTGCCAGCAGCCTGGGACTAGCGGGGTGGGAGACCCAGTACTTC
CDR3aa: CASSLGLAGWETQYF

j_gene: TRBJ1-1
v_gene: TRBV6-5
abundance: NA
d_gene: NA
CDR3nt: TGTGCCAGCACCAGAGACGGGAACACTGAAGCTTTCTTT
CDR3aa: CASTRDGNTEAFF

j_gene: TRBJ1-2
v_gene: TRBV4-1
abundance: NA
d_gene: TRBD1
CDR3nt: TGCGCCAGCAGCCAACCAGGGGGCTCCTATGGCTACACCTTC
CDR3aa: CASSQPGGSYGYTF

j_gene: TRBJ2-7
v_gene: TRBV3-1/TRBV3-2
abundance: NA
d_gene: NA
CDR3nt: TGTGCCAGCAGCCAAACCACCTACGAGCAGTACTTC
CDR3aa: CASSQTTYEQYF

j_gene: TRBJ2-2
v_gene: TRBV6-5
abundance: NA
d_gene: NA
CDR3nt: TGTGCCAGCAGTCCCAGTTGGGTTGTCGGGGAGCTGTTTTTT
CDR3aa: CASSPSWVVGELFF

j_gene: TRBJ2-5
v_gene: TRBV19
abundance: NA
d_gene: NA
CDR3nt: TGTGCCAGTAGTATCACCGGGACGTACCAAGAGACCCAGTACTTC
CDR3aa: CASSITGTYQETQYF

j_gene: TRBJ2-3
v_gene: TRBV19
abundance: NA
d_gene: TRBD2
CDR3nt: TGTGCCAGTTTGGTCCCAACCAAGCGGGGGGACCGCACAGATACGCAGTATTTT
CDR3aa: CASLVPTKRGDRTDTQYF

j_gene: TRBJ1-5
v_gene: TRBV4-1
abundance: NA
d_gene: NA
CDR3nt: TGCGCCAGCAGCCAAGGAGAACTGGATCATCAGCCCCAGCATTTT
CDR3aa: CASSQGELDHQPQHF

j_gene: TRBJ1-2
v_gene: TRBV6-6
abundance: NA
d_gene: NA
CDR3nt: TGTGCCAGCAACGTTCGGGACGGCTACACCTTC
CDR3aa: CASNVRDGYTF